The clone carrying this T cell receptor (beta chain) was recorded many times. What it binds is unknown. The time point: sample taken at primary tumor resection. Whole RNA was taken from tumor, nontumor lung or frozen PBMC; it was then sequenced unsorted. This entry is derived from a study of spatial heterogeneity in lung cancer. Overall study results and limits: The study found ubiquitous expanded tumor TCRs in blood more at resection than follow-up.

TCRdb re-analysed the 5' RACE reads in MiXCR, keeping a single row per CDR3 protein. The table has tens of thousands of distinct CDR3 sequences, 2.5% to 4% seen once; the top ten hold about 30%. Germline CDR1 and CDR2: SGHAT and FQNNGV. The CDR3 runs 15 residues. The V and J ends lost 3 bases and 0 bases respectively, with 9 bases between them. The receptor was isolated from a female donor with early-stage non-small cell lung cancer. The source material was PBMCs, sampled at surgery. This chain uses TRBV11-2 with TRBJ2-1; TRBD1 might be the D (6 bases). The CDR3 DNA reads TGTGCCAGCAGCTTGTTAGGGGGCTCCTACAATGAGCAGTTCTTC. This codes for CASSLLGGSYNEQFF.